Shown below are 9 T cell receptor beta chains from a single sample sequenced in a study of low-dose radiotherapy and immunotherapy resistance in tumors. The time point was: before trial treatment. TRAV- and TRBV-specific primers, spanning alpha and beta chains, primed first-strand cDNA. It was with a constant-region primer and a V-primer adapter that TCRs were amplified over approximately 20 PCR cycles. Via MiXCR, TCRdb re-called the reads, giving one row per CDR3 protein. The data show fewer than 95,000 distinct CDR3 sequences, roughly 9% seen once. The sample here was PBMCs, taken before treatment. All receptors come from a male donor with prostate cancer.

This clonotype has a count of ten or more. The CDR3 loop reads CASSLGTGRFNEQFF. The CDR3 nucleotides read TGTGCCAGCAGCTTGGGGACAGGGCGGTTTAATGAGCAGTTCTTC. This rearrangement joins TRBV11-3 to TRBJ2-1; TRBD1 aligns across 9 bases. Per germline, CDR1 SGHNT and CDR2 YENEEA. J lost 7 bases, V lost 3 bases, and 7 bases had no gene match. The CDR3 is 15 amino acids.

This clonotype was observed at least ten times. The genes are TRBV30 and TRBJ2-3; weak D call: TRBD2 (6 bases). V was trimmed by 4 bases and J by 0 bases, leaving 11 bases between them. The length of the CDR3 is 14 residues. The germline gives CDR1 GTSNPN, CDR2 SVGIG (reference sequence). CDR3 nucleotide sequence: TGTGCCTGGAAAGGCGGGGCTAGCACAGATACGCAGTATTTT. It yields the protein CAWKGGASTDTQYF.

This clonotype was seen at least ten times. The rearrangement uses TRBV19 and TRBJ1-1; D is perhaps TRBD1 (5 bases). Germline V gives CDR1 LNHDA, CDR2 SQIVND (reference sequence). Trimming stripped 6 bases from V and 0 bases from J, with 17 bases between. The CDR3 sequence is 16 residues long. CDR3 sequence: CASRSKGRRMNTEAFF. DNA for the CDR3: TGTGCCAGTAGAAGTAAGGGACGGCGTATGAACACTGAAGCTTTCTTT. Full variable domain (missing parts from reference TRBV19 and TRBJ1-1): DGGITQSPKYLFRKEGQNVTLSCEQNLNHDAMYWYRQDPGQGLRLIYYSQIVNDFQKGDIAEGYSVSREKKESFPLTVTSAQKNPTAFYLCASRSKGRRMNTEAFFGQGTRLTVV.

The sample holds many counts of this clonotype. The chain combines TRBV28 with TRBJ1-2; D might be TRBD1 (6 bases). Trimming shortened V by 10 bases and J by 2 bases, and 11 bases separated the two germline ends. This CDR3 has 12 amino acids. Germline V CDR1 and CDR2: MDHEN, SYDVKM. DNA of the CDR3: TGTGCCACATGGACAGCGAACTATGGCTACACCTTC. Amino acid sequence: CATWTANYGYTF.

This clonotype was detected ten times or more. This rearrangement joins TRBV2 to TRBJ1-6; TRBD1 is a possible D gene (5 bases). The V gene lost 6 bases and the J gene lost 9 bases, with 15 bases spanning the gap. Germline V CDR1 and CDR2: SNHLY, FYNNEI. This CDR3 region has 14 residues. CDR3 protein: CASSLGGSASPLHF. In DNA form, the CDR3 reads TGTGCCAGCAGCCTGGGGGGATCGGCTTCACCCCTCCACTTT.

This clonotype was recorded many times. This chain uses TRBV18 with TRBJ2-7; the D is unclear. Trimming left V 0 bases short and J 0 bases short, with 3 bases between. The CDR3 runs 13 residues. CDR1 and CDR2 from the germline V gene are KGHSH and LQKENI. The DNA of the CDR3 is TGTGCCAGCTCACCACCCGGCTCCTACGAGCAGTACTTC. Amino acids: CASSPPGSYEQYF.

This clonotype was counted ten times or more. In DNA form, the CDR3 reads TGTGCCACCAGTGATGGCTTGGGACAGGGGAGCTACGAGCAGTACTTC. Amino acid sequence: CATSDGLGQGSYEQYF. The chain uses TRBV24-1 and TRBJ2-7; 10 bases are shared with TRBD1. The CDR3 runs 16 residues. The germline CDR1 and CDR2 sequences are KGHDR and SFDVKD. Unmatched junction bases numbered 7, after V lost 3 bases and J lost 3 bases.

This clonotype was counted at least ten times. The chain joins TRBV28 to TRBJ2-7, with D uncertain. V dropped 3 bases and J dropped 4 bases, with 4 bases sitting between them. CDR3 length equals 11 residues. Germline CDR1 reads MDHEN; CDR2 reads SYDVKM. The CDR3 DNA is TGTGCCAGCAGTTTTAGTTACGAGCAGTACTTC. Translated: CASSFSYEQYF.

There are many counts of this clonotype. V is TRBV6-2 or TRBV6-3 and J is TRBJ2-1, with TRBD1 matching 8 bases. From germline, CDR1 is MNHEY and CDR2 SVGEGT. V lost 6 bases to trimming and J lost 6 bases; unmatched junction nucleotides: 10. This CDR3 is built from 15 residues. The CDR3 region has the DNA TGTGCCAGCAGAGCTTGGACAGGGTCTGGCAATGAGCAGTTCTTC. This encodes CASRAWTGSGNEQFF.